This TCR beta chain was retrieved from a study of blood T cell repertoires in COVID-19. The wider study: Acute and convalescent COVID-19 samples came from the United States, Italy and Spain. T cells, B-cell-depleted T cells, or PBMCs provided the cDNA or gDNA that served as material.

Participant ages covered about 18 to 89 years across 25 or so US areas. As processed by the authors: Amplification of reference gene primers was used by the study to estimate nucleated cell counts. TCRdb keeps only in-frame clones here, not all; method: immunoSEQ multiplex PCR. The DNA was the basis for D and trimming; V, J and clone size are from that table. Of under 250,000 clones listed, roughly 85% were seen once; the top ten hold approximately 9.6%. Germline lookup yields CDR1 KGHSY and CDR2 FQNENV. This CDR3 is built from 14 residues. V lost 0 bases and J lost 5, with 10 bases in between. The sample taken for sequencing was PBMCs or T cells enriched from blood (not recorded which). The chain recombines TRBV16 with TRBJ1-2, with a possible D match to TRBD1 (5 bases). The source of this sequence is a woman aged 45-65 years with acute COVID-19. The DNA of the CDR3 is TGTGCCAGCAGCCAATCCGCCGGGGGTTATGGCTACACCTTC. Translating gives CASSQSAGGYGYTF.